Sequencing of this TCR beta chain was carried out in a study of identical twins. Many counts were recorded for this clonotype. Its antigen is not known. With no exceptions, donors were healthy Caucasians. The CDR3 has 14 residues. Trimming cost V 4 bases and J 8 bases; bases outside gene matches: 7. Template switching introduced a universal primer site, and the cDNA bore unique molecular identifiers. Each CDR3 protein is one row after TCRdb ran MiXCR on the 5' RACE reads. In the table there are 220,000 or so distinct CDR3 sequences, 5.5% to 7% of which are singletons. Regarding the study as a whole: Analyses of zero insertions could, in part, be confounded by invariant MAIT and iNKT cells.

The sample also formed part of further work on yellow fever vaccine responses in identical twins.

The sequence was obtained from a woman between 18 and 29 years old in good health. Sequenced input: memory (CD45RO+) T cells sorted from blood. The chain has TRBV12-3 or TRBV12-4 and TRBJ1-4; 7 nucleotides align to TRBD1. The CDR3: CASSSGTEKEKLFF. The CDR3, as DNA: TGTGCCAGCAGTTCCGGGACAGAAAAGGAAAAACTGTTTTTT.